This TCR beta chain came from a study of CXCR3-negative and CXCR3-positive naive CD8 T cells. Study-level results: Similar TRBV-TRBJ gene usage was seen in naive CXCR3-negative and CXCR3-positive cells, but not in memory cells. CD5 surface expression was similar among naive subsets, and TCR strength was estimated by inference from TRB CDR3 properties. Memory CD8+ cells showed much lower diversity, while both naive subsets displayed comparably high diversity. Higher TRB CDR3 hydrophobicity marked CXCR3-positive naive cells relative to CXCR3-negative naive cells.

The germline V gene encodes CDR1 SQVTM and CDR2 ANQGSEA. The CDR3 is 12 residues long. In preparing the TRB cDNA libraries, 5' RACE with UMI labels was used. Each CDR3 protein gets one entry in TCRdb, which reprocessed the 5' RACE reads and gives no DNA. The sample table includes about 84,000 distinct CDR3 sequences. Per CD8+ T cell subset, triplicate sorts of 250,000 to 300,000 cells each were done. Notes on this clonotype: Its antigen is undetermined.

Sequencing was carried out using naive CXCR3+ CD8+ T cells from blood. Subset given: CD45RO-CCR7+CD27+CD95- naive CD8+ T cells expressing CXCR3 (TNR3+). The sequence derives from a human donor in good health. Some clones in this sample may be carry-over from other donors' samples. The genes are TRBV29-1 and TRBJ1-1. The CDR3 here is CSVKTLNTEAFF. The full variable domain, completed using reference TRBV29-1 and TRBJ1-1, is SAVISQKPSRDICQRGTSLTIQCQVDSQVTMMFWYRQQPGQSLTLIATANQGSEATYESGFVIDKFPISRPNLTFSTLTVSNMSPEDSSIYLCSVKTLNTEAFFGQGTRLTVV.